This TCR beta chain was retrieved from a study of OX40 agonist ivuxolimab in advanced cancers. Germline V gene lookup returns CDR1 MNHEY and CDR2 SVGAGI. V shed 0 bases and J shed 12 bases, with 18 bases lying between them. This CDR3 spans 16 amino acids. Only in-frame clones appear in the TCRdb table, and some are missing; sequencing was by immunoSEQ multiplex PCR. The table has about 84,000 clones, 84% seen once. This clone was seen more than once but under ten times. The source material was CD4+ or CD8+ T cells sorted from blood, sampled in a trial of the OX40 agonist ivuxolimab. The sequence was obtained from an adult with an advanced solid tumor such as melanoma, head and neck, liver or kidney cancer. The rearrangement links TRBV6-5 to TRBJ1-6, with D perhaps matching TRBD1 (5 bases). The CDR3 is CASSYSGMGTRVPLHF. The CDR3 DNA is TGTGCCAGCAGTTACTCGGGGATGGGGACCCGGGTACCCCTCCACTTT.